One sample yielded the 9 T cell receptor beta chains listed below, sequenced in a study of cytomegalovirus exposure and HLA in healthy donors (dated by TCRdb to between 2016 and 2019). Libraries were built with the immunoSEQ multiplex PCR assay. The multiplex PCR relied on a mix of 60 forward primers for TCR Vbeta segments and 13 reverse primers for TCR Jbeta segments. Held by TCRdb, this immuneACCESS table contains in-frame sequences only and omits some clones. Under half of the omission traces to an unresolved V gene where checked; the cause of the rest is unknown. Here the sample has about 92,000 clones; just under 70% occur a single time. Roughly 2.8% of the sample rests with the top ten. Sequencing was done on a sample of PBMCs. The receptor source for this set is a man aged 45-65 years in good health and CMV-seronegative.

V usage is TRBV2 and J usage is TRBJ2-7; 7 nucleotides align to TRBD1. The CDR3 is 14 residues long. The germline CDR1 and CDR2 sequences are SNHLY and FYNNEI. Trimming cost V 6 bases and J 6 bases; bases outside gene matches: 11. CDR3 bases: TGTGCCAGCAGGGAGACAGGGTTTACGGGCGAGCAGTACGTC. This codes for CASRETGFTGEQYV.

The V gene is TRBV29-1, the J gene TRBJ2-2; 10 nucleotides match TRBD2. Germline CDR1 and CDR2: SQVTM and ANQGSEA. The CDR3 has 17 amino acids. J was trimmed by 2 bases and V by 6 bases; bases with no gene match: 12. Here the CDR3 DNA reads TGCAGCGTGGGGGGTTGGCCTAGCGGGGGCAACACCGGGGAGCTGTTTTTT. This gives the protein CSVGGWPSGGNTGELFF.

This clone has only a few counts. This chain links TRBV5-1 with TRBJ1-1; D gene uncertain. V was shortened by 0 bases and J by 5 bases, with 11 bases between the two germline ends. Germline CDR1 is SGHRS and CDR2 is YFSETQ. The CDR3 totals 14 residues. The CDR3 here is CASSLEGGLTEAFF. CDR3 coding DNA: TGCGCCAGCAGCTTGGAGGGCGGGTTGACTGAAGCTTTCTTT. Based on the CDR3 plus reference TRBV5-1 and TRBJ1-1, the full variable domain is KAGVTQTPRYLIKTRGQQVTLSCSPISGHRSVSWYQQTPGQGLQFLFEYFSETQRNKGNFPGRFSGRQFSNSRSEMNVSTLELGDSALYLCASSLEGGLTEAFFGQGTRLTVV.

The rearrangement joins TRBV5-8 to TRBJ2-1; D may be TRBD2 (5 bases). Germline V gene sequence: CDR1 SGHTS, CDR2 YDEGEE. The CDR3 is 15 residues long. V dropped 4 bases and J dropped 6 bases, with 17 bases sitting between them. The CDR3 DNA follows: TGTGCCAGCAGCCGGGGTTTTGGACTGTTCAATGAGCAGTTCTTC. Amino acid sequence: CASSRGFGLFNEQFF.

This clone showed up just a few times. J is TRBJ2-3 and V is TRBV7-2, with D perhaps TRBD1 (5 bases). Germline CDR1 is SGHTA and CDR2 is FQGNSA. CDR3 length equals 12 residues. The V and J ends lost 0 bases and 8 bases respectively, with 6 bases between them. The CDR3 protein is CASSLAGRTQYF. DNA of the CDR3: TGTGCCAGCAGCTTAGCGGGGCGTACGCAGTATTTT.

This chain connects TRBV2 to TRBJ2-7, with TRBD1 identical over 11 bases. The V gene end was trimmed by 6 bases and the J gene end by 1 base; junction bases not matched to a gene: 2. From germline, CDR1 is SNHLY and CDR2 FYNNEI. The CDR3 is 14 residues long. CDR3 DNA: TGTGCCAGCAGGAGGGACAGGGGGTCCTACGAGCAGTACTTC. Its protein is CASRRDRGSYEQYF.

This clone has a handful of counts. The chain links TRBV7-8 to TRBJ1-5; the D is unclear. The CDR3 is made up of 12 amino acids. Trimming took 4 bases from V and 9 from J, leaving 10 bases between them. Germline loops: CDR1 SGHVS, CDR2 FQNEAQ. CDR3 coding DNA: TGTGCCAGCAGCTCCGCCGGTCGGCCCCAGCATTTT. Translating it yields CASSSAGRPQHF.

In its sample, this clone was seen a few times. This rearrangement joins TRBV14 to TRBJ2-7; 11 bases agree with TRBD2. The length of the CDR3 is 13 residues. CDR1 is SGHDN, CDR2 FVKESK, per germline. The junction had 1 base not matched to a gene; V was cut back by 4 bases and J by 5 bases. CDR3 protein: CASSPTSGNEQYV. The CDR3 DNA reads as TGTGCCAGCAGCCCGACTAGCGGGAACGAGCAGTACGTC.

This rearrangement joins TRBV9 to TRBJ1-5; D gene ambiguous. The CDR3 has 15 amino acids. V lost 0 bases and J 0 bases, leaving 7 bases between the germline ends. Germline V gene data show CDR1 as SGDLS and CDR2 as YYNGEE. This chain's CDR3 is CASSVDAYSNQPQHF. The CDR3 DNA is TGTGCCAGCAGCGTAGACGCGTATAGCAATCAGCCCCAGCATTTT. Filled out from reference TRBV9 and TRBJ1-5, the complete variable domain reads DSGVTQTPKHLITATGQRVTLRCSPRSGDLSVYWYQQSLDQGLQFLIQYYNGEERAKGNILERFSAQQFPDLHSELNLSSLELGDSALYFCASSVDAYSNQPQHFGDGTRLSIL.